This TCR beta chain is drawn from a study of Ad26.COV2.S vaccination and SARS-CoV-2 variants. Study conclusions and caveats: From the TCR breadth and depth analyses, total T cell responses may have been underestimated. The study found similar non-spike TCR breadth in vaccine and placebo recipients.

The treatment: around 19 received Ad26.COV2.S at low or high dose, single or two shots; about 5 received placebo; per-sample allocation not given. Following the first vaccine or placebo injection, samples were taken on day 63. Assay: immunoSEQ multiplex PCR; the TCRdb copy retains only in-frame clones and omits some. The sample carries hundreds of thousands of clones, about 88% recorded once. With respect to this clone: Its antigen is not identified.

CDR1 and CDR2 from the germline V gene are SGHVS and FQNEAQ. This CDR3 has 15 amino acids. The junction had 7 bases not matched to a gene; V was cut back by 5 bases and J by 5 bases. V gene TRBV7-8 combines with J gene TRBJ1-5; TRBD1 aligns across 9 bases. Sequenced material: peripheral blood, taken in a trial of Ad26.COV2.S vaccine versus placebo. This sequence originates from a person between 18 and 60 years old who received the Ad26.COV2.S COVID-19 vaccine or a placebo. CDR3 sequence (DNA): TGTGCCAGCAGCCCCGGGACAGGGAATGATCAGCCCCAGCATTTT. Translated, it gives CASSPGTGNDQPQHF. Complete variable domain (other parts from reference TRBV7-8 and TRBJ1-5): GAGVSQSPRYKVAKRGQDVALRCDPISGHVSLFWYQQALGQGPEFLTYFQNEAQLDKSGLPSDRFFAERPEGSVSTLKIQRTQQEDSAVYLCASSPGTGNDQPQHFGDGTRLSIL.